The 27 T cell receptor beta chains given below trace back to one sample, sequenced in a study of blood T cell repertoires in COVID-19 (dated by TCRdb to the early 2020s). Library generation was performed with the immunoSEQ multiplex PCR assay. The table was pulled from immuneACCESS by TCRdb, which kept in-frame rearrangements only. Such tables lose some clones; where checked, under half of the loss comes from unresolved V genes, and the rest has no known cause. This sample holds over 150,000 clones; 65% to 85% were observed only once. The top ten clones comprise roughly 19% of the sample. The specimen sequenced was peripheral blood. The receptors here all came from a woman aged 70-85 years who had recovered from COVID-19.

This chain uses TRBV10-3 with TRBJ2-7, with 9 nucleotides matching TRBD1. J lost 6 bases, V lost 5 bases, and 11 bases had no gene match. In germline, CDR1 is ENHRY, CDR2 SYGVKD. This CDR3 is 15 amino acids long. CDR3 nucleotide sequence: TGTGCCATCAGTATCGACAGGGGGACGGGGAGCGAGCAGTACTTC. Translation gives CAISIDRGTGSEQYF.

The chain has TRBV3-1 (or the pseudogene TRBV3-2) and TRBJ1-1; D not certain. The CDR3 has 13 amino acids. The germline gives CDR1 LGHDT, CDR2 YNNKEL (reference sequence). V lost 0 bases and J lost 11, with 13 bases in between. The CDR3 reads CASSQEGPYEAFF. The CDR3 nucleotides are TGTGCCAGCAGCCAAGAGGGCCCGTATGAGGCTTTCTTT.

The sample holds one count of this clone. The genes are TRBV28 and TRBJ1-6; a possible D gene is TRBD1 (6 bases). The CDR3 covers 15 residues. Trimming cost V 6 bases and J 4 bases, with 13 bases left between them. CDR1 MDHEN and CDR2 SYDVKM come from the germline V gene. The CDR3: CASSLTGQYNSPLHF. CDR3 DNA: TGTGCCAGCAGCCTAACCGGACAGTATAATTCACCCCTCCACTTT.

CDR3 nucleotide sequence: TGTGCCAGCCGACACGGAGGGCCGGATACGCAGTATTTT. Residues: CASRHGGPDTQYF. V gene TRBV19 combines with J gene TRBJ2-3; a weak D match, TRBD2 (6 bases). The germline V and J ends were trimmed by 9 bases and 6 bases, with 16 bases remaining between them. The length of the CDR3 is 13 residues. CDR1 is LNHDA, CDR2 SQIVND, per germline (reference sequence).

The V call is TRBV19, the J call TRBJ2-1; TRBD2 aligns across 12 bases. Trimming at V came to 6 bases and at J to 5 bases, leaving 5 bases not matched to a gene. The length of the CDR3 is 15 residues. CDR1 and CDR2 (germline): LNHDA, SQIVND (reference sequence). CDR3 residues: CASRKTSGGDNEQFF. The CDR3 DNA sequence: TGTGCCAGTAGGAAGACTAGCGGGGGAGACAATGAGCAGTTCTTC.

This sequence joins TRBV30 and TRBJ2-7; 13 nucleotides agree with TRBD2. With V trimmed by 6 bases and J by 0 bases, 5 bases remained unmatched. Germline values: CDR1 GTSNPN, CDR2 SVGIG (reference sequence). The CDR3 extends over 15 amino acids. CDR3 bases: TGTGCCTGCCCAGGGACTAGCGGGGACTCCTACGAGCAGTACTTC. Its translation: CACPGTSGDSYEQYF.

This chain joins TRBV12-3 or TRBV12-4 and TRBJ1-1; D remains ambiguous. This CDR3 has 13 residues. V was trimmed by 6 bases and J by 3 bases, leaving 11 bases between them. This CDR3 reads CASSLRADTEAFF. The CDR3 nucleotides read TGTGCCAGCAGCCTTCGTGCGGACACTGAAGCTTTCTTT.

The chain is built from TRBV5-4 and TRBJ1-2, with 9 bases that match TRBD1. Germline CDR1 is SGHNT and CDR2 is YYREEE (reference sequence). The CDR3 loop spans 15 amino acids. The V and J ends lost 3 bases and 5 bases, in that order; junction bases with no gene match: 8. CDR3 residues: CASSSKTGTGYGYTF. In DNA form, the CDR3 reads TGTGCCAGCAGCTCGAAAACCGGGACAGGGTATGGCTACACCTTC. Looking up the rest from reference TRBV5-4 and TRBJ1-2 gives the full variable domain: ETGVTQSPTHLIKTRGQQVTLRCSSQSGHNTVSWYQQALGQGPQFIFQYYREEENGRGNFPPRFSGLQFPNYSSELNVNALELDDSALYLCASSSKTGTGYGYTFGSGTRLTVV.

This clone showed up just a few times. This chain joins TRBV19 and TRBJ1-5; D might be TRBD1 (5 bases). Germline loops: CDR1 LNHDA, CDR2 SQIVND (reference sequence). With 5 bases removed from V and 6 bases from J, the gap between germline ends came to 17 bases. The CDR3 is made up of 15 amino acids. This chain's CDR3 is CASSPAGRVFQPQHF. DNA of the CDR3: TGTGCCAGTAGTCCCGCCGGCAGGGTGTTTCAGCCCCAGCATTTT.

This chain connects TRBV29-1 to TRBJ2-6; 9 bases align to TRBD1. The CDR3 runs 17 residues. The trim removed 5 bases at V and 0 bases at J, leaving 8 bases unmatched. Germline-derived CDR1 and CDR2 are SQVTM and ANQGSEA. The CDR3 sequence is CSVWSGQGLSGANVLTF. CDR3 nucleotides: TGCAGCGTTTGGTCGGGACAGGGCCTCTCTGGGGCCAACGTCCTGACTTTC.

The genes are TRBV5-1 and TRBJ2-5; D is undetermined. The V end was cut by 3 bases, the J end by 2 bases, with 5 bases between. The CDR3 extends over 12 amino acids. Germline V lookup: CDR1 SGHRS, CDR2 YFSETQ. CDR3 region: CASSYSQETQYF. DNA of the CDR3: TGCGCCAGCAGCTACTCACAAGAGACCCAGTACTTC.

The chain uses TRBV7-9 and TRBJ2-1; TRBD2 might be the D (7 bases). The CDR3 is 14 amino acids. Deletions cut 5 bases from V and 5 bases from J, with 13 bases between. Germline CDR1 is SEHNR and CDR2 is FQNEAQ (reference sequence). CDR3 coding DNA: TGTGCCAGCAGCCGCGGGGGCGAGAACAATGAGCAGTTCTTC. It yields the protein CASSRGGENNEQFF.

V and J are TRBV4-3 and TRBJ2-3; D perhaps matches TRBD1 (6 bases). V was trimmed by 0 bases and J by 0 bases, leaving 10 bases between them. Germline CDR1 and CDR2: LGHNA and YSLEER. There are 16 residues in the CDR3. The CDR3 region has the DNA TGCGCCAGCAGCCAAGATAAGGGGGTTAGCACAGATACGCAGTATTTT. Encoded protein: CASSQDKGVSTDTQYF.

V and J are TRBV10-3 and TRBJ2-7, with 9 bases matching TRBD2. The CDR3 is 15 amino acids. In germline, CDR1 is ENHRY, CDR2 SYGVKD. Trimming took 4 bases from V and 7 from J; bases not matched to a gene: 11. CDR3 region: CAISVQVGLAREQYF. The CDR3 region has the DNA TGTGCCATCAGTGTCCAGGTGGGACTAGCTCGGGAGCAGTACTTC.

The V and J genes are TRBV4-1 and TRBJ1-3; no firm D call. The V end lost 0 bases, the J end lost 9 bases, and 12 bases lay between the germline ends. From germline, CDR1 is MGHRA and CDR2 YSYEKL. This CDR3 is built from 14 residues. This CDR3 reads CASSQEMAGGTIYF. CDR3 in DNA: TGCGCCAGCAGCCAAGAGATGGCCGGAGGCACCATATATTTT.

V is TRBV5-6 and J is TRBJ2-5, with D possibly matching TRBD2 (5 bases). From germline, CDR1 is SGHDT and CDR2 YYEEEE. V lost 0 bases, J lost 4 bases, and 7 bases lay in between. CDR3 length equals 13 residues. CDR3 sequence (DNA): TGTGCCAGCAGCTTGGGAAGCGGAGAGACCCAGTACTTC. Protein product: CASSLGSGETQYF.

The chain links TRBV11-1 to TRBJ2-1; D perhaps matches TRBD2 (6 bases). The CDR3 totals 13 residues. Trimming stripped 0 bases from V and 11 bases from J, with 11 bases between. Germline CDR1 SGHAT, CDR2 FQDESV (reference sequence). The CDR3 region is CASSLAGRLKQFF. The CDR3 nucleotides read TGTGCCAGCAGCTTAGCGGGGAGGCTGAAGCAGTTCTTC.

V and J are TRBV3-1 (or the pseudogene TRBV3-2) and TRBJ2-1; a possible D gene is TRBD1 (6 bases). The CDR3 covers 20 residues. Germline V gene data show CDR1 as LGHDT and CDR2 as YNNKEL (reference sequence). The V gene lost 4 bases and the J gene lost 1 base, with 26 bases spanning the gap. This CDR3 reads CASSPASGRAGAVSYNEQFF. The DNA for the CDR3 is TGTGCCAGCAGCCCAGCCTCCGGCCGAGCAGGGGCGGTTTCCTACAATGAGCAGTTCTTC.

The chain joins TRBV5-4 to TRBJ2-7; 8 nucleotides agree with TRBD1. The CDR3 runs 14 residues. Per the germline V gene, CDR1 is SGHNT and CDR2 is YYREEE (reference sequence). Trimming cost V 0 bases and J 4 bases; bases outside gene matches: 3. CDR3 DNA sequence: TGTGCCAGCAGCTTGGACAGGGGGAGGTACGAGCAGTACTTC. Protein product: CASSLDRGRYEQYF.

This clone was seen more than once but under ten times. The DNA of the CDR3 is TGTGCCAGCAGCTTGGCGGGAAGCACAGATACGCAGTATTTT. This encodes CASSLAGSTDTQYF. This sequence joins TRBV7-3 and TRBJ2-3; maybe TRBD2 (6 bases). V lost 3 bases and J 0 bases, leaving 7 bases between the germline ends. Germline V CDR1 and CDR2: SGHTA, FQGTGA. The CDR3 consists of 14 residues.

This clone was seen just once. The chain employs TRBV7-2 and TRBJ2-1; 14 bases match TRBD2. V lost 5 bases to trimming and J lost 4 bases; unmatched junction nucleotides: 4. Germline assignment: CDR1 SGHTA and CDR2 FQGNSA. The CDR3 spans 16 residues. The CDR3, as DNA: TGTGCCAGCAGCGCCAGACTAGCGGGAGGGTACAATGAGCAGTTCTTC. It is translated as CASSARLAGGYNEQFF.

The chain is built from TRBV9 and TRBJ2-1; 9 nucleotides align to TRBD2. V gave up 4 bases and J gave up 4 bases; unmatched junction bases: 9. The CDR3 extends over 16 amino acids. Germline loops: CDR1 SGDLS, CDR2 YYNGEE. In nucleotides, the CDR3 is TGTGCCAGCAGCTCCCCGGGGCGGGAGGGGTACAATGAGCAGTTCTTC. Protein: CASSSPGREGYNEQFF.

The genes are TRBV30 and TRBJ2-3, with TRBD2 identical over 12 bases. The CDR3 runs to 16 residues. Germline V CDR1 and CDR2: GTSNPN, SVGIG (reference sequence). V lost 1 base, J lost 4 bases, and 6 bases stayed unmatched. The CDR3 spells CAWSAGLAGRADTQYF. The DNA of the CDR3 is TGTGCCTGGAGTGCGGGACTAGCGGGCCGGGCAGATACGCAGTATTTT.

The CDR3 DNA is TGTGCCAGCAGCGCCCGCGGGACAGACCAAGAGACCCAGTACTTC. Translation gives CASSARGTDQETQYF. This sequence joins TRBV7-9 and TRBJ2-5, with D possibly matching TRBD1 (7 bases). CDR1 is SEHNR and CDR2 is FQNEAQ in the germline V gene (reference sequence). Trimming took 5 bases from V and 0 from J, leaving 13 bases between them. The CDR3 length is 15 residues.

This clone has only a few counts. J is TRBJ2-7 and V is TRBV2, with 11 positions matching TRBD1. The ends lost 6 bases at V and 2 bases at J; junction bases unmatched: 6. Germline values: CDR1 SNHLY, CDR2 FYNNEI. There are 15 residues in the CDR3. The CDR3 bases are TGTGCCAGCAGGGACGGGACAGGGGGTCCCTACGAGCAGTACTTC. Its protein product is CASRDGTGGPYEQYF. Filled out from reference TRBV2 and TRBJ2-7, the complete variable domain reads EPEVTQTPSHQVTQMGQEVILRCVPISNHLYFYWYRQILGQKVEFLVSFYNNEISEKSEIFDDQFSVERPDGSNFTLKIRSTKLEDSAMYFCASRDGTGGPYEQYFGPGTRLTVT.

This chain connects TRBV5-4 to TRBJ1-1; D remains ambiguous. V gave up 10 bases and J gave up 1 base, with 14 bases separating them. Germline-derived CDR1 and CDR2 are SGHNT and YYREEE (reference sequence). The CDR3 length is 13 residues. The CDR3 sequence: CAAAVDANTEAFF. For the CDR3, the DNA is TGTGCCGCCGCGGTCGACGCGAACACTGAAGCTTTCTTT.

This clone was seen a single time. The rearrangement links TRBV30 to TRBJ1-4; D is perhaps TRBD1 (5 bases). From germline, CDR1 is GTSNPN and CDR2 SVGIG (reference sequence). Trimming pared 0 bases from V and 8 bases from J, leaving 13 bases between. This CDR3 contains 14 residues. The CDR3 nucleotides are TGTGCCTGGAGTGTGAGGGGCGGAGGGGAAAAACTGTTTTTT. Amino acid sequence: CAWSVRGGGEKLFF.